These 25 T cell receptor beta chains came from one sample sequenced in a study of T cells in Graves' hyperthyroidism and ophthalmopathy. From RNA transcripts, TCR beta CDR3 regions were amplified. With the HTBI primer set, the TCR CDR3 went through a first round of RT-PCR. TCRdb itself ran the multiplex PCR reads through MiXCR, one entry per CDR3 protein. The repertoire holds 500,000 to 750,000 distinct CDR3 sequences, 35% to 55% seen once, with 7.5% to 8.5% in the top ten. Specimen: peripheral blood or thyroid tissue (not recorded which). The source is a young woman with Graves' hyperthyroidism.

This clonotype was seen many times. The gene calls are TRBV6-2 or TRBV6-3 and TRBJ1-5; D unclear. V dropped 2 bases and J dropped 0 bases, with 2 bases sitting between them. Germline loops: CDR1 MNHEY, CDR2 SVGEGT. The CDR3 sequence is 13 residues long. CDR3 DNA sequence: TGTGCCAGCAGTTACAATAGCAATCAGCCCCAGCATTTT. The encoded protein is CASSYNSNQPQHF.

Concerning this clonotype: This may stem from a read error, because a much larger clone lies one nucleotide away. This rearrangement joins TRBV12-3 or TRBV12-4 to TRBJ1-4; D is undetermined. V was shortened by 7 bases and J by 8 bases, with 8 bases between the two germline ends. The CDR3 has 11 amino acids. The CDR3 loop is CASNFLEKLFF. CDR3 DNA: TGTGCCAGCAATTTCCTAGAAAAACTGTTTTTT.

The V call is TRBV6-5, the J call TRBJ2-2; tentatively, D is TRBD2 (5 bases). Germline-derived CDR1 and CDR2 are MNHEY and SVGAGI. CDR3 length: 14 residues. V shed 6 bases and J shed 6 bases, with 14 bases lying between them. Written as DNA, the CDR3 is TGTGCCAGCAGCCGTACTAGTCATCCCGGGGAGCTGTTTTTT. This sequence encodes CASSRTSHPGELFF.

V is TRBV27 and J is TRBJ2-3; 7 nucleotides align to TRBD2. Germline V gene lookup returns CDR1 MNHEY and CDR2 SMNVEV (reference sequence). The CDR3 loop spans 15 amino acids. V lost 3 bases and J lost 5; bases outside the gene matches: 8. This CDR3 is CASSLRGGPVDTQYF. The DNA of the CDR3 is TGTGCCAGCAGTTTGAGGGGAGGGCCTGTAGATACGCAGTATTTT.

As to this clonotype: Being one base from a much bigger clone, this may be a read error. The rearrangement joins TRBV25-1 to TRBJ1-1, with D uncertain. CDR3 size: 11 residues. The germline V and J ends were trimmed by 7 bases and 3 bases, with 6 bases remaining between them. Germline V gene sequence: CDR1 MGHDK, CDR2 SYGVNS. For the CDR3, the DNA is TGTGCCAGCATCCGGGACACTGAAGCTTTCTTT. Translated, it gives CASIRDTEAFF.

The chain joins TRBV2 to TRBJ2-2; 7 bases align to TRBD1. The V gene's germline CDR1 is SNHLY and CDR2 FYNNEI. The CDR3 covers 12 residues. V trimming: 8 bases; J trimming: 5 bases; junction bases outside the gene matches: 2. CDR3 residues: CASVTGTGELFF. CDR3 in DNA: TGTGCCAGCGTGACAGGGACCGGGGAGCTGTTTTTT. Full variable domain (outside the CDR3, taken from reference TRBV2 and TRBJ2-2): EPEVTQTPSHQVTQMGQEVILRCVPISNHLYFYWYRQILGQKVEFLVSFYNNEISEKSEIFDDQFSVERPDGSNFTLKIRSTKLEDSAMYFCASVTGTGELFFGEGSRLTVL.

About this clonotype: Relative to the germline gene, one junction end is altered; a read error may explain this. The chain is built from TRBV29-1 and TRBJ1-1; 9 bases map to TRBD1. The CDR3 length is 16 residues. From germline, CDR1 is SQVTM and CDR2 ANQGSEA. The CDR3 nucleotides are TGCAGCATCCTGACAGGGGGGGCAGTACTGAACGCTGAAGCTTTCTTT. It specifies CSILTGGAVLNAEAFF.

The chain recombines TRBV7-6 with TRBJ2-3; 9 nucleotides align to TRBD2. The germline V gene encodes CDR1 SGHVS and CDR2 FNYEAQ. The CDR3 totals 16 residues. V lost 5 bases, J lost 0 bases, and 6 bases stayed unmatched. The CDR3 DNA is TGTGCCAGCAGCCCCCTACTAGCGGGCAGCACAGATACGCAGTATTTT. Protein sequence: CASSPLLAGSTDTQYF.

This clonotype was seen many times. The V call is TRBV27, the J call TRBJ2-7, with D perhaps matching TRBD2 (5 bases). V was shortened by 3 bases and J by 5 bases, with 14 bases between the two germline ends. The CDR3 contains 14 residues. Germline CDR1 reads MNHEY; CDR2 reads SMNVEV (reference sequence). The CDR3 region is CASSFGLAADEQYF. CDR3 coding DNA: TGTGCCAGCAGTTTCGGGCTAGCTGCGGACGAGCAGTACTTC.

Notes on this clonotype: Just one base apart from a much larger clone, this may be a read error. The chain couples TRBV20-1 to TRBJ2-2; a weak D match, TRBD2 (5 bases). The CDR3 length is 12 residues. Germline CDR1 and CDR2: DFQATT and SNEGSKA (reference sequence). Written as DNA, the CDR3 is TGCAGTGCTAATGCCGGAGCCGGGGAGCTGTATTTT. As protein: CSANAGAGELYF.

At least ten counts were recorded for this clonotype. The rearrangement uses TRBV18 and TRBJ2-2, with D possibly being TRBD2 (6 bases). This CDR3 contains 15 residues. CDR1 and CDR2 (germline): KGHSH, LQKENI. V was pared by 3 bases and J by 0 bases, with 8 bases between. The CDR3 region is CASSPRGTNTGELFF. The CDR3 bases are TGTGCCAGCTCACCTCGGGGGACGAACACCGGGGAGCTGTTTTTT.

This clonotype appeared many times. The chain employs TRBV29-1 and TRBJ2-3; tentative D call: TRBD1 (6 bases). The CDR3 has 14 amino acids. CDR1 and CDR2 (germline): SQVTM, ANQGSEA. Trimming removed 4 bases at V and 5 bases at J, with 16 bases between. CDR3 coding DNA: TGCAGCGTTGGATCGACAGGAGTCGGAGATACGCAGTATTTT. It yields the protein CSVGSTGVGDTQYF.

In its sample, this clonotype was seen many times. This sequence joins TRBV7-9 and TRBJ1-5; D may be TRBD1 (5 bases). The CDR3 totals 13 residues. Germline CDR1 and CDR2: SEHNR and FQNEAQ (reference sequence). V dropped 5 bases and J dropped 6 bases, with 11 bases sitting between them. The CDR3 reads CASSLGETQPQHF. Here the CDR3 DNA reads TGTGCCAGCAGCCTAGGGGAGACTCAGCCCCAGCATTTT.

The chain carries TRBV20-1 and TRBJ2-2, with TRBD1 matching over 7 bases. The CDR3 loop spans 15 amino acids. Germline V gene sequence: CDR1 DFQATT, CDR2 SNEGSKA (reference sequence). The V and J ends lost 7 bases and 3 bases, in that order; junction bases with no gene match: 11. The CDR3 reads CSGRQGTIDTGELFF. As DNA, the CDR3 is TGCAGTGGCAGACAGGGAACAATTGACACCGGGGAGCTGTTTTTT.

This clonotype showed up many times. The V call is TRBV6-5, the J call TRBJ1-4; D is unclear. V was pared by 6 bases and J by 0 bases, with 17 bases between. The germline V gene has CDR1 MNHEY and CDR2 SVGAGI. CDR3 length: 17 amino acids. The CDR3 nucleotides are TGTGCCAGCAGGCCCCTTGGTTGGGGAGCAACTAATGAAAAACTGTTTTTT. The encoded protein is CASRPLGWGATNEKLFF.

V usage is TRBV18 and J usage is TRBJ2-5; 9 bases align to TRBD2. The CDR3 length is 16 residues. Germline values: CDR1 KGHSH, CDR2 LQKENI. The V segment lost 5 bases and the J segment 0 bases; nucleotides outside the gene matches: 7. CDR3 nucleotides: TGTGCCAGCTCAATGAGACTAGCGGAGAACCAAGAGACCCAGTACTTC. It encodes CASSMRLAENQETQYF.

Note on this clonotype: A read error is possible here, since a much larger clone lies one base away. V and J are TRBV12-3 or TRBV12-4 and TRBJ2-7; tentative D call: TRBD2 (5 bases). CDR3 length: 14 residues. CDR3: CASSYVGLPYEQNF. In DNA, the CDR3 is TGTGCCAGCAGTTACGTCGGACTGCCCTACGAGCAGAACTTC.

The table lists this clonotype with many counts. This CDR3 reads CASSNSRYEQYF. DNA for the CDR3: TGTGCCAGCAGCAATAGTCGGTACGAGCAGTACTTC. The chain is built from TRBV27 and TRBJ2-7; D call uncertain. Trimming stripped 6 bases from V and 4 bases from J, with 10 bases between. Germline lookup yields CDR1 MNHEY and CDR2 SMNVEV (reference sequence). There are 12 residues in the CDR3.

The chain is built from TRBV7-2 and TRBJ2-3; 9 bases map to TRBD2. The CDR3 spans 16 residues. V lost 1 base to trimming and J lost 10 bases; unmatched junction nucleotides: 12. Germline CDR1 reads SGHTA; CDR2 reads FQGNSA. CDR3 loop: CASSLVNSGSASSQYF. The DNA for the CDR3 is TGTGCCAGCAGCTTAGTGAATAGCGGGAGCGCCTCATCGCAGTATTTT.

This clonotype was counted ten times or more. This rearrangement joins TRBV11-2 to TRBJ2-7; D is perhaps TRBD1 (6 bases). CDR1 and CDR2 (germline): SGHAT, FQNNGV. V was clipped by 5 bases and J by 1 base, with 15 bases between them. The CDR3 runs 15 residues. CDR3 DNA: TGTGCCAGCAGCCGAACCTCTACAGGGTCCTACGAGCAGTACTTC. Translation gives CASSRTSTGSYEQYF.

This clonotype was found a few times. The chain combines TRBV6-5 with TRBJ2-7, with TRBD2 matching over 7 bases. J was trimmed by 5 bases and V by 5 bases; bases with no gene match: 12. This CDR3 has 15 amino acids. CDR1 and CDR2 from the germline V gene are MNHEY and SVGAGI. The CDR3 loop is CASSEFRGDGNEQYF. The CDR3 region has the DNA TGTGCCAGCAGTGAATTCCGGGGGGATGGGAACGAGCAGTACTTC.

The rearrangement links TRBV20-1 to TRBJ1-4; 7 bases line up with TRBD1. The junction had 20 bases not matched to a gene; V was cut back by 6 bases and J by 7 bases. Germline V gene data show CDR1 as DFQATT and CDR2 as SNEGSKA (reference sequence). The CDR3 loop spans 17 amino acids. The DNA of the CDR3 is TGCAGTGCCATTGGATGGACTAGCGGGACAGTGAGTGAAAAACTGTTTTTT. Translation gives CSAIGWTSGTVSEKLFF.

Note on this clonotype: This could be a read error, since a much larger clone is one nucleotide away. The CDR3 loop is CASNNRDYEQYF. The CDR3 DNA sequence: TGTGCCAGTAATAACCGGGACTACGAGCAGTACTTC. The rearrangement uses TRBV19 and TRBJ2-7, with TRBD2 as a possible D gene (5 bases). Germline CDR1 LNHDA, CDR2 SQIVND (reference sequence). The V end was cut by 7 bases, the J end by 3 bases, with 10 bases between. The CDR3 is made up of 12 amino acids.

The gene calls are TRBV10-3 and TRBJ2-5; no clear D. Germline CDR1 is ENHRY and CDR2 is SYGVKD. The CDR3 has 15 residues. The V end was cut by 3 bases, the J end by 2 bases, with 13 bases between. This chain's CDR3 is CAISDSLTKQETQYF. In nucleotides, the CDR3 is TGTGCCATCAGTGACAGCCTTACCAAACAAGAGACCCAGTACTTC.

This clonotype was seen ten or more times. This sequence joins TRBV6-2 or TRBV6-3 and TRBJ2-7; perhaps TRBD2 as D (6 bases). Trimming shortened V by 2 bases and J by 2 bases, and 10 bases separated the two germline ends. The CDR3 loop spans 14 amino acids. Germline V lookup: CDR1 MNHEY, CDR2 SVGEGT. The DNA of the CDR3 is TGTGCCAGCAGTTACGTGGGAGGCCCCTACGAGCAGTACTTC. It specifies CASSYVGGPYEQYF.